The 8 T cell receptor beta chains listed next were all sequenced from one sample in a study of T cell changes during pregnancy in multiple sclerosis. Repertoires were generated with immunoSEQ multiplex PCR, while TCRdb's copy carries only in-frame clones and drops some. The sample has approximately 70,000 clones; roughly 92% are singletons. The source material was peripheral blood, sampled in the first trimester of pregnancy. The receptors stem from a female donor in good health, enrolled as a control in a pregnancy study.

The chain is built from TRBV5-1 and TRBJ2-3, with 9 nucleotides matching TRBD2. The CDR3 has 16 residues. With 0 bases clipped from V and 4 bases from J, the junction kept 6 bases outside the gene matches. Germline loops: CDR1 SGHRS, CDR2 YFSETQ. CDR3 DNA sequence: TGCGCCAGCAGCTTGGATATAGCGGGAGATTCAGATACGCAGTATTTT. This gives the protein CASSLDIAGDSDTQYF.

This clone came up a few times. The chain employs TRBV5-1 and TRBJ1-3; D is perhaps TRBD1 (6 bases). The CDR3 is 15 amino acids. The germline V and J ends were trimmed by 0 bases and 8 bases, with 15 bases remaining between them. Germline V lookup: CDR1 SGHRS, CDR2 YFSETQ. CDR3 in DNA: TGCGCCAGCAGCTTGGGGGGACAAAGCGGTGACACCATATATTTT. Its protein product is CASSLGGQSGDTIYF.

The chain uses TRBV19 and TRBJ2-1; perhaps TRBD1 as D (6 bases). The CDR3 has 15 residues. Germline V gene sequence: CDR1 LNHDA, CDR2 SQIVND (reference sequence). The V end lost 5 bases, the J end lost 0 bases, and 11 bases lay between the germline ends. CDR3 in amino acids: CASSLGAPSYNEQFF. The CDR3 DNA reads TGTGCCAGTAGTCTGGGGGCCCCCTCCTACAATGAGCAGTTCTTC.

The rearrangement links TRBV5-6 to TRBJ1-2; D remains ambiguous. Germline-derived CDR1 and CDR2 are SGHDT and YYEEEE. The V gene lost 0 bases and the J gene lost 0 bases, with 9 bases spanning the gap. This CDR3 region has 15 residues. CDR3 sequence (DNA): TGTGCCAGCAGCTTGGTTACGGTTACTAACTATGGCTACACCTTC. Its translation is CASSLVTVTNYGYTF.

CDR3 DNA sequence: TGTGCCACCAGCAGAGATATAGGGGCAGGGTTGTCCGGGGAGCTGTTTTTT. Amino acids: CATSRDIGAGLSGELFF. The V gene is TRBV15, the J gene TRBJ2-2; tentatively, D is TRBD1 (5 bases). CDR3 length equals 17 residues. V was clipped by 0 bases and J by 6 bases, with 17 bases between them. Germline V gene lookup returns CDR1 LNHNV and CDR2 YYDKDF (reference sequence).

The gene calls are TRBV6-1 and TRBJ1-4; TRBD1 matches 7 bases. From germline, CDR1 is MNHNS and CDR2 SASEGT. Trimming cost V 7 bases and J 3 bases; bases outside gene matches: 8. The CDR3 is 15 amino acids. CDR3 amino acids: CASKGATPANEKLFF. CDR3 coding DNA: TGTGCCAGCAAGGGGGCTACGCCAGCTAATGAAAAACTGTTTTTT.

The CDR3, as DNA: TGCGCCAGCAGCGCCGGAGGGAGTTCCTACAATGAGCAGTTCTTC. It is translated as CASSAGGSSYNEQFF. The chain uses TRBV5-1 and TRBJ2-1, with D perhaps matching TRBD2 (6 bases). Germline V gene sequence: CDR1 SGHRS, CDR2 YFSETQ. V lost 4 bases, J lost 1 base, and 12 bases lay in between. The CDR3 totals 15 residues.

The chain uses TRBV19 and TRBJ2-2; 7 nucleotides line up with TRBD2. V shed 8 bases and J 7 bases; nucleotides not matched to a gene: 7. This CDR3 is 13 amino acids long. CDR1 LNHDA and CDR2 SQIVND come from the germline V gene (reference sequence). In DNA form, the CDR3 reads TGTGCCAGTGGGGCGGGAGTCGGCGGGGAGCTGTTTTTT. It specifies CASGAGVGGELFF.